The TCR beta chain described here comes from a study of cytomegalovirus exposure and HLA in healthy donors. Study-wide findings and caveats: When a later analysis compared HLA-associated TCR beta chains with equally common others, the HLA-associated chains turned out to be more clonally expanded and to have lower generation probabilities. As a later analysis showed, a missense DCLRE1C variant was linked to trimming of TCR beta V- and J-genes. Later work found that TCR association rates differed between HLA loci; DRB1 had the most and HLA-C the fewest.

Comments on this clone: Its antigen is unknown.

13 Jbeta primers and 60 Vbeta primers were used for the PCR. Here immunoSEQ multiplex PCR was the method, and the copy in TCRdb shows in-frame clones only, minus some. The sample holds 120,000 or so clones. Germline CDR1 and CDR2: MNHNS and SASEGT. CDR3 length: 12 amino acids. V lost 1 base to trimming and J lost 4 bases, with 4 bases between them. The TCR comes from a man aged 18-30 years in good health and CMV-seronegative. This chain links TRBV6-1 with TRBJ1-2; D gene unclear. Sequenced material: PBMCs. CDR3 protein: CASSEGSYGYTF. In DNA form, the CDR3 reads TGTGCCAGCAGTGAAGGGAGCTATGGCTACACCTTC.